This T cell receptor beta chain appears in the sequencing data of a study of blood T cell repertoires in COVID-19. Study context: Sources were T cells, B-cell-depleted T cells, or PBMCs; the material itself was cDNA or gDNA.

The authors' processing: Reference gene primer amplification in the assay estimated nucleated cell counts. Clones were sequenced by immunoSEQ multiplex PCR, and TCRdb holds only the in-frame ones, with some missing. That table is the source of V, J and clone size, and D and trimming were worked out from the DNA. The sample has approximately 440,000 clones; about nine tenths are singletons. This CDR3 comprises 14 residues. Trimming shortened V by 3 bases and J by 4 bases, and 10 bases separated the two germline ends. Germline assignment: CDR1 WSHSY and CDR2 SAAADI. This sequence was found in a woman aged 45-60 years with COVID-19, enrolled during active disease. Sequenced: peripheral blood. The chain recombines TRBV10-2 with TRBJ1-5; D possibly corresponds to TRBD1 (5 bases). The CDR3 DNA reads TGCGCCAGCAGTGATTTGGGGGGAAATCAGCCCCAGCATTTT. Translating gives CASSDLGGNQPQHF.